This T cell receptor (beta chain) was recorded in a study of CD8+ T cells in alopecia areata. Study summary: Each day, treated patients took oral tofacitinib twice, at 5 to 10 mg per dose. Severity scores in treated patients reflected the percentage of scalp affected. Points from the study as a whole: Higher clonality and more expanded CD8+ clones appeared in lesional than normal scalp.

Treatment denoted: oral pan-JAK inhibitor, 5-10 mg twice daily. RNA was isolated and reverse transcribed to cDNA, the sequencing template. Generated by immunoSEQ multiplex PCR, the TCRdb table keeps only in-frame clones and is missing some. The sample has 110,000 or so clones; less than 75% are singletons. In the case of this clone: Its cognate antigen is unknown.

Germline V gene data show CDR1 as SGHDT and CDR2 as YYEEEE. The CDR3 contains 13 residues. Trimming removed 2 bases from V and 6 bases from J, with 9 bases in between. This receptor was identified in a human donor with alopecia areata. The material was CD8+ T cells sorted from blood, obtained at week 4, from a patient treated with tofacitinib. The chain recombines TRBV5-6 with TRBJ2-1; tentative D call: TRBD1 (6 bases). The CDR3 reads CASSFGQSNEQFF. Here the CDR3 DNA reads TGTGCCAGCAGCTTCGGACAGAGCAATGAGCAGTTCTTC.